These 27 T cell receptor beta chains share one sample of origin, sequenced in a study of blood T cell repertoires in COVID-19. Measured with immunoSEQ multiplex PCR; TCRdb has only the in-frame clones, and not every one. Of some 70,000 clones detected, over 75% appear once; the ten largest clones hold around 2.5%. Sequencing used peripheral blood. The receptors come from a man aged 45-60 years with acute or convalescent COVID-19.

The chain couples TRBV28 to TRBJ2-5; tentative D call: TRBD2 (5 bases). The CDR3 loop spans 15 amino acids. V shed 3 bases and J shed 1 base, with 12 bases lying between them. CDR1 is MDHEN and CDR2 is SYDVKM in the germline V gene. CDR3 sequence: CASSLEGSGQETQYF. The CDR3 region has the DNA TGTGCCAGCAGTTTGGAAGGGAGCGGCCAAGAGACCCAGTACTTC. The whole variable domain, filled in from reference TRBV28 and TRBJ2-5, reads DVKVTQSSRYLVKRTGEKVFLECVQDMDHENMFWYRQDPGLGLRLIYFSYDVKMKEKGDIPEGYSVSREKKERFSLILESASTNQTSMYLCASSLEGSGQETQYFGPGTRLLVL.

The V gene is TRBV5-6, the J gene TRBJ1-5; TRBD1 agrees at 7 bases. V dropped 3 bases and J dropped 0; count of bases not matched to a gene: 12. Germline-derived CDR1 and CDR2 are SGHDT and YYEEEE. The CDR3 is 18 residues long. CDR3 in DNA: TGTGCCAGCAGCTACGCCGGGACAGAGCCTTATAGCAATCAGCCCCAGCATTTT. It codes for CASSYAGTEPYSNQPQHF.

The rearrangement links TRBV18 to TRBJ2-2; 7 bases fit TRBD1. Trimming removed 3 bases from V and 2 bases from J; junction bases left unmatched: 6. The CDR3 extends over 16 amino acids. Per the germline V gene, CDR1 is KGHSH and CDR2 is LQKENI. As DNA, the CDR3 is TGTGCCAGCTCACCTCAAACAGGGGCTAACACCGGGGAGCTGTTTTTT. Translating it yields CASSPQTGANTGELFF.

The chain is built from TRBV11-2 and TRBJ1-4, with a possible D match to TRBD1 (6 bases). This CDR3 spans 17 amino acids. The germline V and J ends were trimmed by 4 bases and 0 bases, with 15 bases remaining between them. Germline values: CDR1 SGHAT, CDR2 FQNNGV. The CDR3 coding sequence is TGTGCCAGCAGCTACGAGGGGGGGAGTGCAACTAATGAAAAACTGTTTTTT. Its translation: CASSYEGGSATNEKLFF.

The genes are TRBV10-3 and TRBJ1-1; D is unclear. The CDR3 extends over 12 amino acids. Germline CDR1 ENHRY, CDR2 SYGVKD. Deletions cut 0 bases from V and 6 bases from J, with 5 bases between. CDR3 nucleotides: TGTGCCATCAGTGAGTCAAGCGCTGAAGCTTTCTTT. Residues: CAISESSAEAFF.

J is TRBJ2-7 and V is TRBV28, with TRBD1 identical over 11 bases. Germline-derived CDR1 and CDR2 are MDHEN and SYDVKM. V shed 6 bases and J 5 bases; nucleotides not matched to a gene: 6. The CDR3 is made up of 14 amino acids. The CDR3: CASRWTGGGNEQYF. The CDR3 nucleotides are TGTGCCAGCAGATGGACAGGGGGCGGAAACGAGCAGTACTTC.

V usage is TRBV5-1 and J usage is TRBJ1-1; possible D gene TRBD1, 5 bases. CDR1 SGHRS and CDR2 YFSETQ come from the germline V gene. The CDR3 contains 14 residues. V lost 1 base and J lost 0, with 7 bases in between. In DNA form, the CDR3 reads TGCGCCAGCAGCTTGTCAGGGCTGAACACTGAAGCTTTCTTT. It specifies CASSLSGLNTEAFF.

V and J are TRBV5-1 and TRBJ2-3; D unresolved. CDR1 is SGHRS, CDR2 YFSETQ, per germline. The germline V and J ends were trimmed by 1 base and 3 bases, with 12 bases remaining between them. The CDR3 covers 15 residues. CDR3 residues: CASSLSPSTTDTQYF. In DNA form, the CDR3 reads TGCGCCAGCAGCTTGAGCCCTAGTACGACAGATACGCAGTATTTT.

J is TRBJ2-1 and V is TRBV6-5; tentative D call: TRBD2 (6 bases). The V gene's germline CDR1 is MNHEY and CDR2 SVGAGI. The V end lost 11 bases, the J end lost 6 bases, and 17 bases lay between the germline ends. There are 13 residues in the CDR3. The CDR3 region has the DNA TGTGCCGTCTCGGGAGTTTACATCAATGAGCAGTTCTTC. Amino acids: CAVSGVYINEQFF.

This chain joins TRBV19 and TRBJ2-6, with D maybe TRBD2 (6 bases). The germline V gene has CDR1 LNHDA and CDR2 SQIVND (reference sequence). V was clipped by 5 bases and J by 0 bases, with 8 bases between them. The CDR3 runs 15 residues. The CDR3 bases are TGTGCCAGTAGTCCCGGGGGCTCTGGGGCCAACGTCCTGACTTTC. Protein: CASSPGGSGANVLTF.

The rearrangement uses TRBV7-3 and TRBJ1-1; D possibly corresponds to TRBD1 (5 bases). V was shortened by 0 bases and J by 1 base, with 9 bases between the two germline ends. The germline V gene has CDR1 SGHTA and CDR2 FQGTGA. The CDR3 length is 15 residues. Written as DNA, the CDR3 is TGTGCCAGCAGCTTAACTGCGGGGGGGAACACTGAAGCTTTCTTT. It translates to CASSLTAGGNTEAFF.

The CDR3 sequence: CASSATQQPQHF. The CDR3, as DNA: TGTGCCAGCAGCGCGACACAACAGCCCCAGCATTTT. This chain connects TRBV7-9 to TRBJ1-5, with D unresolved. Trimming took off 5 bases at V and 7 bases at J, with 9 bases between the two ends. Germline loops: CDR1 SEHNR, CDR2 FQNEAQ (reference sequence). The CDR3 loop spans 12 amino acids.

This rearrangement joins TRBV7-8 to TRBJ1-2; TRBD1 matches at 7 bases. V dropped 2 bases and J dropped 8; count of bases not matched to a gene: 11. This CDR3 is built from 15 residues. CDR1 and CDR2 (germline): SGHVS, FQNEAQ. The CDR3 region is CASSLPSGGGVGYTF. The CDR3 DNA reads as TGTGCCAGCAGCTTACCCTCAGGAGGGGGCGTCGGCTACACCTTC.

The chain recombines TRBV6-5 with TRBJ2-7, with TRBD1 matching over 8 bases. Trimming removed 5 bases from V and 2 bases from J; junction bases left unmatched: 5. The CDR3 length is 14 residues. Germline-derived CDR1 and CDR2 are MNHEY and SVGAGI. CDR3 sequence: CASSTDRGPYEQYF. The CDR3, as DNA: TGTGCCAGCAGTACCGACAGGGGTCCCTACGAGCAGTACTTC.

The chain joins TRBV12-3 or TRBV12-4 to TRBJ1-4; D perhaps matches TRBD1 (6 bases). The CDR3 is made up of 13 amino acids. Trimming took 5 bases from V and 5 from J, leaving 9 bases between them. CDR3 nucleotide sequence: TGTGCCAGCAGTGGACAGCAAAATGAAAAACTGTTTTTT. As protein: CASSGQQNEKLFF.

The chain joins TRBV18 to TRBJ2-1; 8 nucleotides align to TRBD2. This CDR3 is 15 amino acids long. The germline CDR1 and CDR2 sequences are KGHSH and LQKENI. V gave up 8 bases and J gave up 7 bases; unmatched junction bases: 13. Written as DNA, the CDR3 is TGTGCCAGCACAGTCCGAGGACTAGCCGGGAATGAGCAGTTCTTC. The encoded protein is CASTVRGLAGNEQFF.

The CDR3 nucleotides are TGTGCCAGCAGTTTCCAGGCGGGTCAGCCCCAGCATTTT. It translates to CASSFQAGQPQHF. V is TRBV27 and J is TRBJ1-5; the D is unclear. Germline CDR1 is MNHEY and CDR2 is SMNVEV (reference sequence). The CDR3 length is 13 residues. Trimming took off 3 bases at V and 6 bases at J, with 9 bases between the two ends.

The chain is built from TRBV3-1 (or the pseudogene TRBV3-2) and TRBJ1-2; no firm D call. Germline lookup yields CDR1 LGHDT and CDR2 YNNKEL (reference sequence). V gave up 3 bases and J gave up 7 bases, with 9 bases separating them. The CDR3 consists of 12 residues. CDR3 in amino acids: CASSQDSSGYTF. CDR3 nucleotide sequence: TGTGCCAGCAGCCAGGACTCCAGTGGCTACACCTTC.

The gene calls are TRBV4-1 and TRBJ1-1, with 7 bases lining up with TRBD1. CDR1 and CDR2 (germline): MGHRA, YSYEKL. The CDR3 spans 17 residues. The J segment lost 0 bases and the V segment lost 2 bases, leaving 9 bases of the junction unmatched. The CDR3 sequence is CASSQKIPGQLNTEAFF. The CDR3 DNA reads TGCGCCAGCAGCCAAAAGATTCCGGGACAGTTGAACACTGAAGCTTTCTTT.

This clone was seen only a few times. The chain links TRBV24-1 to TRBJ1-2; TRBD1 agrees at 7 bases. CDR3 length: 14 residues. From germline, CDR1 is KGHDR and CDR2 SFDVKD. V lost 3 bases to trimming and J lost 0 bases; unmatched junction nucleotides: 0. CDR3 in DNA: TGTGCCACCAGTGATGGACAGGCTAACTATGGCTACACCTTC. This encodes CATSDGQANYGYTF.

J is TRBJ2-7 and V is TRBV9, with 10 bases matching TRBD1. From germline, CDR1 is SGDLS and CDR2 YYNGEE. With V trimmed by 3 bases and J by 3 bases, 6 bases remained unmatched. The CDR3 sequence is 15 residues long. The CDR3 protein is CASSGGTGVGYEQYF. CDR3 bases: TGTGCCAGCAGCGGCGGGACAGGGGTTGGCTACGAGCAGTACTTC.

DNA of the CDR3: TGTGCCAGCAGACAGACGCAGGGTTACTCCTACGAGCAGTACTTC. It is translated as CASRQTQGYSYEQYF. The chain links TRBV7-2 to TRBJ2-7, with D possibly matching TRBD1 (5 bases). The CDR3 sequence is 15 residues long. CDR1 and CDR2 (germline): SGHTA, FQGNSA. V was shortened by 6 bases and J by 0 bases, with 15 bases between the two germline ends.

The V and J genes are TRBV19 and TRBJ1-1, with 7 bases identical to TRBD1. CDR1 is LNHDA and CDR2 is SQIVND in the germline V gene (reference sequence). The CDR3 is made up of 14 amino acids. V lost 8 bases, J lost 1 base, and 7 bases stayed unmatched. The CDR3 nucleotides read TGTGCCAGTCTCGACAGGGCTGCGAACACTGAAGCTTTCTTT. It is translated as CASLDRAANTEAFF.

The chain is built from TRBV12-3 or TRBV12-4 and TRBJ2-3; TRBD2 matches 7 bases. The CDR3 runs to 12 residues. After removal of 4 bases from V and 6 bases from J, the junction contained 1 base not matched to a gene. In DNA, the CDR3 is TGTGCCAGCAGTTACGGGAGGGATACGCAGTATTTT. Amino acids: CASSYGRDTQYF.

In its sample, this clone was seen once. V is TRBV5-6 and J is TRBJ2-3; 8 positions match TRBD2. CDR1 is SGHDT, CDR2 YYEEEE, per germline. The CDR3 runs 15 residues. The V and J ends lost 0 bases and 5 bases, in that order; junction bases with no gene match: 5. CDR3 in DNA: TGTGCCAGCAGCTTGGGTCTAGCGGGTCTAGATACGCAGTATTTT. Translated: CASSLGLAGLDTQYF.

The chain employs TRBV7-9 and TRBJ1-2; D possibly corresponds to TRBD1 (5 bases). The V end was cut by 4 bases, the J end by 4 bases, with 10 bases between. Germline-derived CDR1 and CDR2 are SEHNR and FQNEAQ (reference sequence). This CDR3 region has 13 residues. The CDR3 bases are TGTGCCAGCAGCTCAAGACAGCTCTATGGCTACACCTTC. This sequence encodes CASSSRQLYGYTF.

The rearrangement joins TRBV30 to TRBJ1-1; TRBD1 is a possible D gene (6 bases). The V gene's germline CDR1 is GTSNPN and CDR2 SVGIG (reference sequence). Deletions cut 0 bases from V and 6 bases from J, with 11 bases between. The CDR3 is made up of 13 amino acids. The CDR3 nucleotides are TGTGCCTGGAGTGTGGGGGCACCTCCTGAAGCTTTCTTT. It specifies CAWSVGAPPEAFF.